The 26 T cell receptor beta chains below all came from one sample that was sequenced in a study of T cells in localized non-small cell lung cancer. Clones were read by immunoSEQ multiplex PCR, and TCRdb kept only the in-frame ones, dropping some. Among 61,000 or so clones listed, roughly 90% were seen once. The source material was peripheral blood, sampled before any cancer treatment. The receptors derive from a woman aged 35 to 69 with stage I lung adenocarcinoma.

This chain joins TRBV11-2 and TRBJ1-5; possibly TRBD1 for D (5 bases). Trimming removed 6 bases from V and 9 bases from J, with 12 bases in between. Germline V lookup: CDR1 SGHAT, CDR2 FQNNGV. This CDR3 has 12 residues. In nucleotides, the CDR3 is TGTGCCAGCAGGGGGACCTTCGGGCCCCAGCATTTT. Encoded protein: CASRGTFGPQHF. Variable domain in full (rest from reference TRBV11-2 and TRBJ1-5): EAGVAQSPRYKIIEKRQSVAFWCNPISGHATLYWYQQILGQGPKLLIQFQNNGVVDDSQLPKDRFSAERLKGVDSTLKIQPAKLEDSAVYLCASRGTFGPQHFGDGTRLSIL.

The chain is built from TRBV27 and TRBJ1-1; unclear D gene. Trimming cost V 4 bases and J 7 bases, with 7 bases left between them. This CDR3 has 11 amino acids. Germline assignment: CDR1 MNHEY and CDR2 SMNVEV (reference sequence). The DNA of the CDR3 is TGTGCCAGCAGTTCCCAGTTTGAAGCTTTCTTT. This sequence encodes CASSSQFEAFF.

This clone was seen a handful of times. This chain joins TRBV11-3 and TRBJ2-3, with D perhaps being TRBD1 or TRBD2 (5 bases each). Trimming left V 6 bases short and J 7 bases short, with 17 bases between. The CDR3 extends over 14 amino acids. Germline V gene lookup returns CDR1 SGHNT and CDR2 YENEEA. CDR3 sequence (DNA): TGTGCCAGCAGTCAGGGACGGTCAAGTTATACGCAGTATTTT. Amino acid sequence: CASSQGRSSYTQYF.

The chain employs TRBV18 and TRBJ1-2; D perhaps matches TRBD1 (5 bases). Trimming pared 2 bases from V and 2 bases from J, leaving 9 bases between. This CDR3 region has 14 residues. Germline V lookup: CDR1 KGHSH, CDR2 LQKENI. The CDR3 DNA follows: TGTGCCAGCTCACCAGGGGCAGGGAACTATGGCTACACCTTC. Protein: CASSPGAGNYGYTF.

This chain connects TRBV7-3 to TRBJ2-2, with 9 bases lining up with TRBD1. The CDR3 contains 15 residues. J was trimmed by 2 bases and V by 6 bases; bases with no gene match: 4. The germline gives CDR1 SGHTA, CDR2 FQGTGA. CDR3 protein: CASRPGQGNTGELFF. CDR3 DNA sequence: TGTGCCAGCAGGCCGGGACAGGGCAACACCGGGGAGCTGTTTTTT.

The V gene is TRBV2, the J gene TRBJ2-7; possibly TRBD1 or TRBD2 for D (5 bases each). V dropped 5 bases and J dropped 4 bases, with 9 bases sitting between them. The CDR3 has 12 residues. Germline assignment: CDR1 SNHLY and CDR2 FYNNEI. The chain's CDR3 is CASSRDRYEQYF. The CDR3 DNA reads TGTGCCAGCAGTCGGGACCGATACGAGCAGTACTTC.

The CDR3 sequence is CASSLAPPDTQYF. In DNA, the CDR3 is TGCGCCAGCAGCTTGGCCCCACCAGATACGCAGTATTTT. The chain combines TRBV5-1 with TRBJ2-3; the D is unclear. Germline-derived CDR1 and CDR2 are SGHRS and YFSETQ. V dropped 0 bases and J dropped 4 bases, with 6 bases sitting between them. The CDR3 sequence is 13 residues long.

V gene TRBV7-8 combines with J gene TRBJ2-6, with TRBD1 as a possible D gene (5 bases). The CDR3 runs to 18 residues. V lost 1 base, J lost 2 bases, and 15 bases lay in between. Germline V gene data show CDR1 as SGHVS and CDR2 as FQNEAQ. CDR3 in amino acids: CASSLEILTRAGANVLTF. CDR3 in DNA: TGTGCCAGCAGCTTAGAGATATTGACCAGGGCTGGGGCCAACGTCCTGACTTTC.

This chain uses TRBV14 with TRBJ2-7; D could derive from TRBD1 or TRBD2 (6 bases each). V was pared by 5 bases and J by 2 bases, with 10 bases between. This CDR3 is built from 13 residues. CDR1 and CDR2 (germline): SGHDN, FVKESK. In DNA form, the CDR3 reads TGTGCCAGCAGCGTCGGGGGCACCTACGAGCAGTACTTC. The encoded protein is CASSVGGTYEQYF.

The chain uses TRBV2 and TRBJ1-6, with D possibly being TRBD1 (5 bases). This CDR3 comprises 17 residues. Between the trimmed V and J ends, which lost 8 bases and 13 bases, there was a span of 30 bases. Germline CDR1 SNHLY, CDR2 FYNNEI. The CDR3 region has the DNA TGTGCCAGCTGGGGGTTAACGGGACCACTGCTTAATTGGCCCCTCCACTTT. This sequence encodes CASWGLTGPLLNWPLHF.

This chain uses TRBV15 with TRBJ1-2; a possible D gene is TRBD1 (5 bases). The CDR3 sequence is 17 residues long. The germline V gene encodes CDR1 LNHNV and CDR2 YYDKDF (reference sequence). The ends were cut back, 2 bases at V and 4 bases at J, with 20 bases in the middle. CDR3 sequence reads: CATSRHGTGDPIYGYTF. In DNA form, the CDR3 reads TGTGCCACCAGCAGACATGGGACGGGGGATCCTATCTATGGCTACACCTTC.

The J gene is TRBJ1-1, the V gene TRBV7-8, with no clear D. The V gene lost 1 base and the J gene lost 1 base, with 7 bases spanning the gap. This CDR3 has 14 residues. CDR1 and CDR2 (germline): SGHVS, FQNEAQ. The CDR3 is CASSLGSANTEAFF. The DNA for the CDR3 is TGTGCCAGCAGCTTAGGGTCGGCGAACACTGAAGCTTTCTTT.

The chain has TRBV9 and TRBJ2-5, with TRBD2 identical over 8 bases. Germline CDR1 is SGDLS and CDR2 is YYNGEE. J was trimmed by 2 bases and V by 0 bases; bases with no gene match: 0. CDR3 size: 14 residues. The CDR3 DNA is TGTGCCAGCAGCGTAGCGGGGGGGCAAGAGACCCAGTACTTC. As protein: CASSVAGGQETQYF.

In DNA form, the CDR3 reads TGTGCCAGCTCACCAGGGGCGGGGCAGTTCACTACCGGGGAGCTGTTTTTT. Translated, it gives CASSPGAGQFTTGELFF. The V call is TRBV18, the J call TRBJ2-2, with D possibly being TRBD2 (6 bases). Germline assignment: CDR1 KGHSH and CDR2 LQKENI. CDR3 size: 17 residues. Trimming took off 2 bases at V and 5 bases at J, with 18 bases between the two ends.

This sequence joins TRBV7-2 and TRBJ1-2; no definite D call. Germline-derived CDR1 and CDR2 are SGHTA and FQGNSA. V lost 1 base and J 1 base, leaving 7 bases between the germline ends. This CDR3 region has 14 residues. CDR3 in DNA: TGTGCCAGCAGCTTAGAGTCGATTAACTATGGCTACACCTTC. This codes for CASSLESINYGYTF.

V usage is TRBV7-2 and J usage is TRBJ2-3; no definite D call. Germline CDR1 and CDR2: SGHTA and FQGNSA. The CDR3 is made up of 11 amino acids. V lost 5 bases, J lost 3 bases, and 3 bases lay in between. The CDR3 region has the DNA TGTGCCAGCAGCCAAACAGATACGCAGTATTTT. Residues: CASSQTDTQYF.

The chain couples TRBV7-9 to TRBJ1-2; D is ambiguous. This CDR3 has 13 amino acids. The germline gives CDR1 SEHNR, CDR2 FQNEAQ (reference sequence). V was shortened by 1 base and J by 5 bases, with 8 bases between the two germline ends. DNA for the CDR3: TGTGCCAGCAGCTTAGAGCACGGTTATGGCTACACCTTC. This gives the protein CASSLEHGYGYTF.

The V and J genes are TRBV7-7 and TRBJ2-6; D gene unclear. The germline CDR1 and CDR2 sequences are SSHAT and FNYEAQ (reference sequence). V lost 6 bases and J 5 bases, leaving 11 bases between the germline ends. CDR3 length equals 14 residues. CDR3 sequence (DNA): TGTGCCAGCAGGCCACAAAGTCGGGCCAACGTCCTGACTTTC. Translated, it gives CASRPQSRANVLTF.

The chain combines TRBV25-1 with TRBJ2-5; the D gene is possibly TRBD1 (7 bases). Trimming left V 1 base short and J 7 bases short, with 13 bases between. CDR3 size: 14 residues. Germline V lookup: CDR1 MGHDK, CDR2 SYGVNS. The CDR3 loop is CASSELRQGGTQYF. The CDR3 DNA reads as TGTGCCAGCAGTGAATTACGGCAGGGGGGGACCCAGTACTTC.

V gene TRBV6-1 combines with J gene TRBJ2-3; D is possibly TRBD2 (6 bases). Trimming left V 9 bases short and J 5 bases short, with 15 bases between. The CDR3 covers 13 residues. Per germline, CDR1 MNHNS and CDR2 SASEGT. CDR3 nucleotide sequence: TGTGCCAGTCCGGGAGCCAAGGGAGATACGCAGTATTTT. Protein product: CASPGAKGDTQYF.

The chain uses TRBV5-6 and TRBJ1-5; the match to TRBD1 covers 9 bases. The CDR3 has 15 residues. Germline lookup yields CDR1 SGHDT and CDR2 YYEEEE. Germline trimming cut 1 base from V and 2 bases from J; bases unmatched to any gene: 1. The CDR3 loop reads CASSLRTGGNQPQHF. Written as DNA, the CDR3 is TGTGCCAGCAGCTTGAGGACAGGGGGCAATCAGCCCCAGCATTTT.

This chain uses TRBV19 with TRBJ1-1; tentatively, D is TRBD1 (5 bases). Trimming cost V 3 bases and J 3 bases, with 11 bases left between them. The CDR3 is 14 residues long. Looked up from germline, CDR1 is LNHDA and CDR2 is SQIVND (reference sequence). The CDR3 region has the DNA TGTGCCAGTAGTATGGGGGTCCTGGACACTGAAGCTTTCTTT. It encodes CASSMGVLDTEAFF.

CDR3 in amino acids: CAWKGVSGEGFNTEAFF. The CDR3 DNA follows: TGTGCCTGGAAAGGGGTCAGCGGGGAAGGATTCAACACTGAAGCTTTCTTT. The V call is TRBV30, the J call TRBJ1-1; TRBD1 might be the D (5 bases). CDR3 length: 17 residues. Trimming took 4 bases from V and 2 from J, leaving 23 bases between them. From germline, CDR1 is GTSNPN and CDR2 SVGIG (reference sequence).

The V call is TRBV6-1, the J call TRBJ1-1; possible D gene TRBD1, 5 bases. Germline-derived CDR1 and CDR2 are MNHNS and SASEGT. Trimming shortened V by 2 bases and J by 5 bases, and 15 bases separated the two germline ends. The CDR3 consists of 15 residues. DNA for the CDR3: TGTGCCAGCAGTGAACCCCAGGGAATGAGGACTGAAGCTTTCTTT. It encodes CASSEPQGMRTEAFF.

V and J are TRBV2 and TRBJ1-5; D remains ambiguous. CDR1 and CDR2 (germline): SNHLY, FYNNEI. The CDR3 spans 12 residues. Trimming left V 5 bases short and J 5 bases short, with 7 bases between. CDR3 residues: CASSRADQPQHF. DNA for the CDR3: TGTGCCAGCAGTCGAGCCGATCAGCCCCAGCATTTT. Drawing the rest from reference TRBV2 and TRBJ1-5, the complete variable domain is EPEVTQTPSHQVTQMGQEVILRCVPISNHLYFYWYRQILGQKVEFLVSFYNNEISEKSEIFDDQFSVERPDGSNFTLKIRSTKLEDSAMYFCASSRADQPQHFGDGTRLSIL.

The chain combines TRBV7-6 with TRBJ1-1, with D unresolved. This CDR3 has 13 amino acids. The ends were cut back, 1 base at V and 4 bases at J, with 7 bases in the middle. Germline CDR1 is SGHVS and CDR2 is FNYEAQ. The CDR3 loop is CASSLDALTEAFF. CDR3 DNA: TGTGCCAGCAGCTTAGACGCCCTCACTGAAGCTTTCTTT.